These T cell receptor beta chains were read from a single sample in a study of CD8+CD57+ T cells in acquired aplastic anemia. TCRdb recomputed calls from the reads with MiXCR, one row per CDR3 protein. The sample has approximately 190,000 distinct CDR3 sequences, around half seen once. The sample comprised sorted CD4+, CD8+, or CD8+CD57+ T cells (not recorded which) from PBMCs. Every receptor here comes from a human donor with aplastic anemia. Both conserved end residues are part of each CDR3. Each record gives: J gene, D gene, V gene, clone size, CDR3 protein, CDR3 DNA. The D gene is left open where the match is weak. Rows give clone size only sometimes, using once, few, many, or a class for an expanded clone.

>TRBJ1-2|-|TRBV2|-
CASSVFRDLGYTF
TGTGCCAGCAGCGTATTCCGGGACTTGGGCTACACCTTC
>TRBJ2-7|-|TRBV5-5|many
CASNLAGVLYEQYF
TGTGCCAGCAATCTGGCAGGGGTCCTTTACGAGCAGTACTTC
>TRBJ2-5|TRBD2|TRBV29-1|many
CSVQGTADGGRTQYF
TGCAGCGTTCAAGGGACCGCGGACGGCGGGAGGACCCAGTACTTC
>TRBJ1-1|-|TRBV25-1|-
CASNRWGNPFF
TGTGCCAGCAACCGATGGGGGAACCCTTTCTTT
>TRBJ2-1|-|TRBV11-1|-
CASSLMVSYNEQFF
TGTGCCAGCAGCTTAATGGTATCATACAATGAGCAGTTCTTC
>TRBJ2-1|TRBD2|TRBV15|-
CATMLAGAYNEQFF
TGTGCCACCATGTTGGCGGGAGCCTACAATGAGCAGTTCTTC
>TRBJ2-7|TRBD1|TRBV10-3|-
CAIRTGDSDEQYF
TGTGCCATCAGGACAGGGGACTCGGACGAGCAGTACTTC
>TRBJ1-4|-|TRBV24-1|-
CATSDGQDEKLFF
TGTGCCACCAGTGATGGGCAGGATGAAAAACTGTTTTTT
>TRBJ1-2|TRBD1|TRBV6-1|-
CASTTGGYGYTF
TGTGCCAGCACGACAGGGGGCTATGGCTACACCTTC
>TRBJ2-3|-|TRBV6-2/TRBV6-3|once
CASRPWGRTDTQYF
TGTGCCAGCAGGCCGTGGGGGAGGACAGATACGCAGTATTTT
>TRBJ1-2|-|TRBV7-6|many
CASSLVPGRTNYGYTF
TGTGCCAGCAGCTTAGTTCCAGGGAGAACTAACTATGGCTACACCTTC
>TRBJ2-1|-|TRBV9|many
CASSVATQSSYNEQFF
TGTGCCAGCAGCGTAGCCACTCAGAGCTCCTACAATGAGCAGTTCTTC
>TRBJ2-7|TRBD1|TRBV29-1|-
CSAGQGSNEQYF
TGCAGCGCGGGACAGGGTAGCAACGAGCAGTACTTC
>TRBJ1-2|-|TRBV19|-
CASSSWVGTYGYTF
TGTGCCAGTAGTAGTTGGGTCGGAACTTATGGCTACACCTTC
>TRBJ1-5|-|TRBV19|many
CASRLLGRGKWNQPQHF
TGTGCCAGTAGGCTGTTAGGACGGGGTAAGTGGAATCAGCCCCAGCATTTT
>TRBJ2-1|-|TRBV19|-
CASSPSAWEQFF
TGTGCCAGTAGCCCGAGCGCGTGGGAGCAGTTCTTC
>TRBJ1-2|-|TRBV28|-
CASSQLGWGYTF
TGTGCCAGCAGCCAGCTTGGATGGGGCTACACCTTC
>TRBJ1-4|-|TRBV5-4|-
CASSSGGGLANEKLFF
TGTGCCAGCAGCTCGGGGGGGGGGCTGGCTAATGAAAAACTGTTTTTT
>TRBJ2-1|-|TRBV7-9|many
CASSLGGEQFF
TGTGCCAGCAGTTTAGGGGGTGAGCAGTTCTTC
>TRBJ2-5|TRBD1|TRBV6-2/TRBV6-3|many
CASSYSGGRFGETQYF
TGTGCCAGCAGTTATTCAGGGGGACGATTTGGTGAGACCCAGTACTTC
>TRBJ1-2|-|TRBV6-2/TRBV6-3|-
CASSYSGESGYGYTF
TGTGCCAGCAGTTACTCGGGGGAGTCGGGCTATGGCTACACCTTC
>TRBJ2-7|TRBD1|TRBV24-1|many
CATSDSGQGGQYF
TGTGCCACCAGTGATTCGGGACAGGGAGGGCAGTACTTC
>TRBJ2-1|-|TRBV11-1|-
CASTPDGQFLNEQFF
TGTGCCAGCACCCCAGACGGACAATTCTTAAATGAGCAGTTCTTC
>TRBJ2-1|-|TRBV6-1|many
CASSEVGTKQFF
TGTGCCAGCAGTGAAGTAGGGACAAAGCAGTTCTTC
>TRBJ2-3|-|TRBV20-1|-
CSARDPGDTQYF
TGCAGTGCTAGGGACCCCGGAGATACGCAGTATTTT
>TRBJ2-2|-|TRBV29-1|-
CSVNEGSTGELFF
TGCAGCGTAAACGAGGGGAGCACCGGGGAGCTGTTTTTT
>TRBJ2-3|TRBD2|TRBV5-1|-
CASSGGLPADTQYF
TGCGCCAGCAGCGGGGGACTACCCGCGGATACGCAGTATTTT
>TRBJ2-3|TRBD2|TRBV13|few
CASSSPGLAGGMSTDTQYF
TGTGCCAGCAGCTCTCCGGGACTAGCGGGGGGCATGAGCACAGATACGCAGTATTTT
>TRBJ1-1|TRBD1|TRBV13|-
CASSQGANTEAFF
TGTGCCAGCAGCCAGGGGGCGAACACTGAAGCTTTCTTT
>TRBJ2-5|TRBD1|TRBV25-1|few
CASSEGQGQETQYF
TGTGCCAGCAGTGAAGGACAGGGGCAAGAGACCCAGTACTTC
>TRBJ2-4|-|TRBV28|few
CASTETAKNIQYF
TGTGCCAGCACGGAAACAGCCAAAAACATTCAGTACTTC
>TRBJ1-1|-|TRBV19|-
CASKNRENTEAFF
TGTGCCAGTAAAAACAGGGAGAACACTGAAGCTTTCTTT
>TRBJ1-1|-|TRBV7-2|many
CASSFTVNTEAFF
TGTGCCAGCAGCTTCACAGTGAACACTGAAGCTTTCTTT
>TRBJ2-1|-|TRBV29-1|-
CSVDYSSNNEQFF
TGCAGCGTTGACTACTCCAGTAACAATGAGCAGTTCTTC
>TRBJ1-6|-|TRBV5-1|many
CASSFGYREDWNSPLHF
TGCGCCAGCAGTTTCGGCTACAGGGAGGATTGGAATTCACCCCTCCACTTT
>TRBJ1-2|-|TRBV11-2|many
CASSLEVQGSYGYTF
TGTGCCAGCAGCTTAGAGGTTCAGGGATCCTATGGCTACACCTTC
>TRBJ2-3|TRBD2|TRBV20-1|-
CSASATSGAGTDTQYF
TGCAGTGCTAGCGCCACGAGCGGGGCCGGTACAGATACGCAGTATTTT
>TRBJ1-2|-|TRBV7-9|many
CASSSRSAQNGYTF
TGTGCCAGCAGCTCCCGTAGCGCACAGAATGGCTACACCTTC
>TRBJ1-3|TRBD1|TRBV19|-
CASRAGGTGLMAGNTIYF
TGTGCCAGTAGGGCCGGGGGGACAGGGTTAATGGCTGGAAACACCATATATTTT
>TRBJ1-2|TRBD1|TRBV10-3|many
CAISEVGQPWGTGYTF
TGTGCCATCAGTGAGGTGGGACAGCCCTGGGGAACTGGCTACACCTTC
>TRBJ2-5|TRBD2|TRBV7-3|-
CASSSSTGEGWETQYF
TGTGCCAGCAGCTCCTCGACCGGGGAGGGATGGGAGACCCAGTACTTC
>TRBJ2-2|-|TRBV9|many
CASSFREAGELFF
TGTGCCAGCAGCTTCAGGGAGGCCGGGGAGCTGTTTTTT